The subject of this entry is one TCR beta chain. This clonotype showed up just a few times. There is no known antigen for this receptor. No much larger clone is present one base from it, and per-base qualities are unavailable. This sample was included in a study of T cell repertoires in cytomegalovirus infection (dated 2019 in TCRdb). About the study as a whole: The peptide stimulations were aimed at well-studied HLA-B-restricted epitopes as well as recently identified HLA-C-restricted CMV epitopes, whose presentation resists viral immunomodulation. The HLA type of each donor mattered for the analysis, because public TCR beta signatures pointed to carriage of CMV infection along with the matching HLA type.

The CDR3 measures 12 amino acids from cysteine to phenylalanine. The sequence is cut down to CDR3 DNA, 36 bases in frame from base 1. Relative to germline, V is 7 bases shorter and J is 4 bases shorter, with 8 bases between their ends. According to the germline V gene (reference sequence), CDR1 reads MNHEY and CDR2 reads SMNVEV. Sequencing took place on an Illumina HiSeq 1500. TCRdb reran the public reads through fastp at Q25 and MiXCR, keeping productive beta chains. Identical CDR3 proteins give one entry, which carries the most common genes and DNA. The sample table lists fewer than 1,000,000 distinct CDR3 sequences, around 32% of them with a count of one. Roughly an eighth of the sample is held by the ten biggest clonotypes. What the study reported, not specific to this receptor: Carriers of CMV infection plus the relevant HLA type were discriminated by the cumulative frequency of public TCR beta family members in the study cohort and in an independent roughly 400-donor cohort. The ex vivo response was dominated by HLA-C-restricted CMV-specific TCR beta clonotypes, which also provided the single most frequent clonotype in two of eight donors.

The treatment or condition label for this specimen denotes: in vitro stimulation with specific CMV peptide epitopes to enrich CMV-specific T cells. The sequence was obtained from a human donor in good health (CMV status not recorded). Some clones in this sample may be carry-over from other donors' samples. This specimen was cultured CD8+ T cells from PBMCs, taken from culture after CMV antigen stimulation. The rearranged chain carries TRBV27 and TRBJ2-4, with the D call perhaps TRBD1 or TRBD2, each one matching 5 bases. The DNA sequence reads TGTGCCAGCACCGGGGCAAAAAACATTCAGTACTTC. The translation is CASTGAKNIQYF.